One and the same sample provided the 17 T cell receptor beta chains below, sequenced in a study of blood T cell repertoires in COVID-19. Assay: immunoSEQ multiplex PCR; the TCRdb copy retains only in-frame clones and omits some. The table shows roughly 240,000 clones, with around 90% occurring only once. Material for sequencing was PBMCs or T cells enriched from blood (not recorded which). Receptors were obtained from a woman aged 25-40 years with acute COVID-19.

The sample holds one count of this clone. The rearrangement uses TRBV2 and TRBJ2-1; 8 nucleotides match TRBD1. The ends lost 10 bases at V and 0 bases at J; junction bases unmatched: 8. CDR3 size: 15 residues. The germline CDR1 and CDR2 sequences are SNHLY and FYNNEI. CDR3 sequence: CATLQDRASYNEQFF. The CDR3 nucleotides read TGTGCCACCCTTCAGGACAGGGCCTCCTACAATGAGCAGTTCTTC.

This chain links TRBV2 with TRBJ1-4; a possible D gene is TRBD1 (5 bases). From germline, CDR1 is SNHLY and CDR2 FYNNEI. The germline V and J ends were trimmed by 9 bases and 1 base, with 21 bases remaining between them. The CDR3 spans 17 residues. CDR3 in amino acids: CASGHGGVKLTNEKLFF. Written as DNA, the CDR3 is TGTGCCAGTGGGCACGGGGGGGTTAAGCTAACTAATGAAAAACTGTTTTTT.

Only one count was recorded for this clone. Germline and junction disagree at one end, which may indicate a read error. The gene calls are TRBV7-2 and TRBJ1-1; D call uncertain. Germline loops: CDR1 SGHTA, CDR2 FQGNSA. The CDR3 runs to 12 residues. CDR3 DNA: TGTGCCAGCAGCTTAGTTCCGTCAGAAACCCTCTTT. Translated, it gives CASSLVPSETLF.

The CDR3 region is CASSSQGAAANEKLFF. Here the CDR3 DNA reads TGTGCCAGCAGCTCCCAGGGGGCAGCAGCTAATGAAAAACTGTTTTTT. The chain uses TRBV7-9 and TRBJ1-4; TRBD1 agrees at 8 bases. Per germline, CDR1 SEHNR and CDR2 FQNEAQ (reference sequence). CDR3 length: 16 amino acids. Trimming cost V 4 bases and J 3 bases; bases outside gene matches: 7.

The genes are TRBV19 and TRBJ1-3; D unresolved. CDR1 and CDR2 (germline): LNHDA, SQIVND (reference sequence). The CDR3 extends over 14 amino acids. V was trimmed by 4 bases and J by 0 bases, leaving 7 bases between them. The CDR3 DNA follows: TGTGCCAGTAGTACCTCGGTCTCTGGAAACACCATATATTTT. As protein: CASSTSVSGNTIYF. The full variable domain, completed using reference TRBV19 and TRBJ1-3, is DGGITQSPKYLFRKEGQNVTLSCEQNLNHDAMYWYRQDPGQGLRLIYYSQIVNDFQKGDIAEGYSVSREKKESFPLTVTSAQKNPTAFYLCASSTSVSGNTIYFGEGSWLTVV.

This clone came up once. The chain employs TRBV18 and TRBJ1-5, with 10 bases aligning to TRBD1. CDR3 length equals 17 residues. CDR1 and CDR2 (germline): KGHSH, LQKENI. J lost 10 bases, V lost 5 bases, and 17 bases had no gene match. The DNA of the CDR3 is TGTGCCAGCTCAGCCGGGACAGGGGCTTCTGACATCAGCCCCCAGCATTTT. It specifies CASSAGTGASDISPQHF.

The CDR3 nucleotides are TGTGCCAGCAGTTACTCGGACGGCGGGGGAGGAAATGAGCAGTTCTTC. This sequence encodes CASSYSDGGGGNEQFF. The chain links TRBV6-5 to TRBJ2-1, with TRBD2 identical over 7 bases. The V and J ends lost 0 bases and 7 bases, in that order; junction bases with no gene match: 9. From germline, CDR1 is MNHEY and CDR2 SVGAGI. This CDR3 comprises 16 residues.

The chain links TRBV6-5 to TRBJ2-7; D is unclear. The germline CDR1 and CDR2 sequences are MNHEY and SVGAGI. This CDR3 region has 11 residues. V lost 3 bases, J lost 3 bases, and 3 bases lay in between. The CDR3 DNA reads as TGTGCCAGCAGTTATAACTACGAGCAGTACTTC. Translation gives CASSYNYEQYF.

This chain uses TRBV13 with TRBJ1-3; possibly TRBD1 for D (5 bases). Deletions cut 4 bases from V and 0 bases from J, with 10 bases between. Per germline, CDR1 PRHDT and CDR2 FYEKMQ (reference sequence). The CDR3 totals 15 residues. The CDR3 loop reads CASSSGGGSGNTIYF. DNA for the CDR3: TGTGCCAGCAGCTCGGGGGGAGGCTCTGGAAACACCATATATTTT.

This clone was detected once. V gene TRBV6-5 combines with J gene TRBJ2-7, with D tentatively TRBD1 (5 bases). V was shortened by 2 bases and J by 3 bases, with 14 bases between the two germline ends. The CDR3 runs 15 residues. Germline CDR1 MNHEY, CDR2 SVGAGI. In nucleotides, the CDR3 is TGTGCCAGCAGTTACCGACAGACACCCGTCTACGAGCAGTACTTC. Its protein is CASSYRQTPVYEQYF.

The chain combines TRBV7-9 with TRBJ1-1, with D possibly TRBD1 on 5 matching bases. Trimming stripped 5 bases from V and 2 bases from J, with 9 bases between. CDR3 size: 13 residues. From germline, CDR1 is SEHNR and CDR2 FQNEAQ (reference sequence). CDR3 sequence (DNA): TGTGCCAGCAGCACCGGGGGTAACACTGAAGCTTTCTTT. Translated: CASSTGGNTEAFF.

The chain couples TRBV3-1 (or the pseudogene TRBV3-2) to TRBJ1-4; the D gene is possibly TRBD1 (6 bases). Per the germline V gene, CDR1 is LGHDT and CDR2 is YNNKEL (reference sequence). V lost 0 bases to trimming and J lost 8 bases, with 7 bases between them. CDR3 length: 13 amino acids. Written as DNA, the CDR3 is TGTGCCAGCAGCCAAGAAGGACAGGAAAAACTGTTTTTT. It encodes CASSQEGQEKLFF.

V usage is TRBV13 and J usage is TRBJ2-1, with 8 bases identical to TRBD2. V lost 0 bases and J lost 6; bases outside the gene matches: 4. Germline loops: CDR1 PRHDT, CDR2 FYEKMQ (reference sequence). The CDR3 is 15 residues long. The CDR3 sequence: CASSLGFLAGNEQFF. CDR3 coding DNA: TGTGCCAGCAGCTTAGGGTTTCTAGCGGGCAATGAGCAGTTCTTC. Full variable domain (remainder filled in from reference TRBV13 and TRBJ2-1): AAGVIQSPRHLIKEKRETATLKCYPIPRHDTVYWYQQGPGQDPQFLISFYEKMQSDKGSIPDRFSAQQFSDYHSELNMSSLELGDSALYFCASSLGFLAGNEQFFGPGTRLTVL.

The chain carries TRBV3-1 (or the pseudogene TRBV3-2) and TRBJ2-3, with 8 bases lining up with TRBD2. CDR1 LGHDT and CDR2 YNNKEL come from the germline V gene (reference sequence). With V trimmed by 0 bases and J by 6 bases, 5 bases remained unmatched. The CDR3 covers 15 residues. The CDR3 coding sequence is TGTGCCAGCAGCCAAGATTCGGCTAGCGGGGATACGCAGTATTTT. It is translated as CASSQDSASGDTQYF.

The chain's CDR3 is CASSLGSTNEKLFF. CDR3 DNA: TGTGCCAGCAGCTTAGGGAGCACTAATGAAAAACTGTTTTTT. The chain combines TRBV7-9 with TRBJ1-4; D uncertain. V lost 1 base and J 2 bases, leaving 5 bases between the germline ends. The CDR3 is made up of 14 amino acids. Germline V CDR1 and CDR2: SEHNR, FQNEAQ (reference sequence).

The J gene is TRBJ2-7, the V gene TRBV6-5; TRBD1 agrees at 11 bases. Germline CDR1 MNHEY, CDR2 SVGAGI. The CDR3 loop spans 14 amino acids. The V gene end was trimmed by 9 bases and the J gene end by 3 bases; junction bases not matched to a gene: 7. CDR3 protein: CASTGTGGSYEQYF. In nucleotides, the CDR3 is TGTGCCAGTACCGGGACAGGGGGTAGCTACGAGCAGTACTTC.

The CDR3 nucleotides are TGTGCCAGCAGCTTGGCCACAGGGTCGGGCGGCTACACCTTC. Protein: CASSLATGSGGYTF. This chain connects TRBV5-6 to TRBJ1-2; TRBD1 is a possible D gene (6 bases). CDR1 SGHDT and CDR2 YYEEEE come from the germline V gene. There are 14 residues in the CDR3. V was pared by 0 bases and J by 8 bases, with 14 bases between.